The 23 T cell receptor beta chains below come from one sample, sequenced in a study of T cells in Graves' hyperthyroidism and ophthalmopathy. The TCR beta CDR3 regions underwent amplification using RNA transcripts as the source. First-round RT-PCR of the TCR CDR3 relied on the HTBI primer set. One entry per CDR3 protein results from TCRdb running MiXCR on the multiplex PCR reads. This sample has about 380,000 distinct CDR3 sequences, with 13% found just once. The sequenced sample was blood. The receptors were sampled from a man aged 30-40 years with Graves' hyperthyroidism that later progressed to Graves' ophthalmopathy.

This clonotype was picked up many times. V is TRBV5-1 and J is TRBJ2-7; D unclear. This CDR3 has 13 amino acids. V gave up 5 bases and J gave up 0 bases, with 9 bases separating them. Germline lookup yields CDR1 SGHRS and CDR2 YFSETQ. DNA of the CDR3: TGCGCCAGCAGTATAGAAAGCTCCTACGAGCAGTACTTC. This gives the protein CASSIESSYEQYF.

A remark on this clonotype: A much larger clone differs from this one at a single base, so this may be a read error. The CDR3 DNA is TGTGCCAGCAGCACACGGATGTACAATGAGCAGTTCTTC. It translates to CASSTRMYNEQFF. V gene TRBV11-1 combines with J gene TRBJ2-1, with D hard to call. The V gene's germline CDR1 is SGHAT and CDR2 FQDESV (reference sequence). The CDR3 consists of 13 residues. With 5 bases removed from V and 4 bases from J, the gap between germline ends came to 9 bases.

The chain employs TRBV20-1 and TRBJ1-4, with 7 nucleotides matching TRBD1. The trim removed 5 bases at V and 3 bases at J, leaving 9 bases unmatched. The CDR3 spans 15 residues. Per the germline V gene, CDR1 is DFQATT and CDR2 is SNEGSKA (reference sequence). CDR3 sequence: CSAPDRVVPNEKLFF. DNA of the CDR3: TGCAGTGCTCCCGACAGGGTGGTACCTAATGAAAAACTGTTTTTT.

There are many counts of this clonotype. The rearrangement uses TRBV27 and TRBJ1-1; D ambiguous. Trimming shortened V by 0 bases and J by 7 bases, and 9 bases separated the two germline ends. The CDR3 length is 13 residues. Germline CDR1 and CDR2: MNHEY and SMNVEV (reference sequence). The chain's CDR3 is CASSLSLADEAFF. In DNA form, the CDR3 reads TGTGCCAGCAGTTTATCGTTGGCAGATGAAGCTTTCTTT.

This clonotype was observed many times. The rearrangement joins TRBV7-9 to TRBJ2-7; D may be TRBD1 (6 bases). CDR1 SEHNR and CDR2 FQNEAQ come from the germline V gene (reference sequence). This CDR3 is built from 15 residues. The V end lost 5 bases, the J end lost 6 bases, and 20 bases lay between the germline ends. The CDR3, as DNA: TGTGCCAGCAGCACCTACAGGGTCGGGAAGGGCGAGCAGTACTTC. This codes for CASSTYRVGKGEQYF. The variable domain in full, completed from reference TRBV7-9 and TRBJ2-7, reads DTGVSQNPRHKITKRGQNVTFRCDPISEHNRLYWYRQTLGQGPEFLTYFQNEAQLEKSRLLSDRFSAERPKGSFSTLEIQRTEQGDSAMYLCASSTYRVGKGEQYFGPGTRLTVT.

This clonotype was observed a few times. The genes are TRBV13 and TRBJ2-7, with 8 bases matching TRBD1. Germline CDR1 reads PRHDT; CDR2 reads FYEKMQ (reference sequence). J was trimmed by 6 bases and V by 4 bases; bases with no gene match: 14. CDR3 length: 16 residues. This CDR3 is CASSSTPQGARGEQYF. The CDR3 region has the DNA TGTGCCAGCAGCTCGACCCCCCAGGGGGCGAGGGGCGAGCAGTACTTC.

The chain links TRBV25-1 to TRBJ1-4, with D possibly being TRBD1 (5 bases). The CDR3 consists of 14 residues. The germline V and J ends were trimmed by 7 bases and 6 bases, with 15 bases remaining between them. The germline CDR1 and CDR2 sequences are MGHDK and SYGVNS. This CDR3 is CASNQRGADEKLFF. The CDR3 DNA reads TGTGCCAGCAATCAAAGGGGCGCGGATGAAAAACTGTTTTTT.

The chain has TRBV20-1 and TRBJ2-1; D may be TRBD1 (6 bases). The CDR3 runs to 14 residues. Germline assignment: CDR1 DFQATT and CDR2 SNEGSKA (reference sequence). The ends were cut back, 4 bases at V and 8 bases at J, with 18 bases in the middle. Here the CDR3 DNA reads TGCAGTGCTACGACCCCAACAGGGATGGATGAGCAGTTCTTC. Amino acids: CSATTPTGMDEQFF.

In its sample, this clonotype was seen a few times. The V gene is TRBV10-1, the J gene TRBJ2-1; D unresolved. CDR1 is WNHNN and CDR2 is SYGVQD in the germline V gene (reference sequence). The CDR3 totals 14 residues. Trimming removed 2 bases at V and 8 bases at J, with 13 bases between. CDR3 coding DNA: TGCGCCAGCAGTGAGAAGTTGCCTTGGGATGAGCAGTTCTTC. Translation gives CASSEKLPWDEQFF.

Turning to this clonotype: A read error may account for a junction end that differs from germline. The chain links TRBV7-9 to TRBJ2-6, with no clear D. This CDR3 spans 15 amino acids. Germline V gene sequence: CDR1 SEHNR, CDR2 FQNEAQ (reference sequence). The CDR3 spells CPSSPTVLGANVLTF. CDR3 in DNA: TGTCCCAGCAGCCCTACAGTCCTCGGGGCCAACGTCCTGACTTTC.

In this sample, this clonotype turned up many times. The chain recombines TRBV7-3 with TRBJ2-2, with D unresolved. The CDR3 loop spans 14 amino acids. Trimming cost V 4 bases and J 2 bases, with 8 bases left between them. Germline values: CDR1 SGHTA, CDR2 FQGTGA. Written as DNA, the CDR3 is TGTGCCAGCAGCTCCTGGCTCAACACCGGGGAGCTGTTTTTT. Protein: CASSSWLNTGELFF.

The chain uses TRBV12-5 and TRBJ2-1, with TRBD2 matching 14 bases. J gave up 7 bases and V 7 bases, and 12 bases lay outside the gene matches. CDR3 length: 17 residues. Per germline, CDR1 LGHNT and CDR2 FRNRAP. The CDR3 bases are TGTGCTAGTGCCTCGACTAGCGGGGGGGTCTTGGATAATGAGCAGTTCTTC. Translating it yields CASASTSGGVLDNEQFF.

This chain links TRBV5-1 with TRBJ2-3, with TRBD1 identical over 9 bases. This CDR3 contains 15 residues. V shed 3 bases and J 4 bases; nucleotides not matched to a gene: 6. Germline V CDR1 and CDR2: SGHRS, YFSETQ. This CDR3 is CASSSGQGFADTQYF. The CDR3 DNA follows: TGCGCCAGCAGCTCCGGACAGGGGTTCGCAGATACGCAGTATTTT. Filled out from reference TRBV5-1 and TRBJ2-3, the complete variable domain reads KAGVTQTPRYLIKTRGQQVTLSCSPISGHRSVSWYQQTPGQGLQFLFEYFSETQRNKGNFPGRFSGRQFSNSRSEMNVSTLELGDSALYLCASSSGQGFADTQYFGPGTRLTVL.

The genes are TRBV7-2 and TRBJ2-1; the match to TRBD2 covers 11 bases. The trim removed 3 bases at V and 7 bases at J, leaving 5 bases unmatched. Germline values: CDR1 SGHTA, CDR2 FQGNSA. This CDR3 region has 15 residues. CDR3 DNA sequence: TGTGCCAGCAGCTTCCGTAGCGGGGGGGTGAATGAGCAGTTCTTC. Translating gives CASSFRSGGVNEQFF.

The V gene is TRBV18, the J gene TRBJ1-1, with D unclear. V lost 3 bases and J 5 bases, leaving 1 base between the germline ends. The length of the CDR3 is 10 residues. Looked up from germline, CDR1 is KGHSH and CDR2 is LQKENI. CDR3 bases: TGTGCCAGCTCACCGACTGAAGCTTTCTTT. As protein: CASSPTEAFF. The full variable domain, its missing parts supplied by reference TRBV18 and TRBJ1-1, is NAGVMQNPRHLVRRRGQEARLRCSPMKGHSHVYWYRQLPEEGLKFMVYLQKENIIDESGMPKERFSAEFPKEGPSILRIQQVVRGDSAAYFCASSPTEAFFGQGTRLTVV.

The chain uses TRBV30 and TRBJ2-1; D perhaps matches TRBD2 (6 bases). The CDR3 totals 13 residues. The ends were cut back, 4 bases at V and 9 bases at J, with 16 bases in the middle. The germline gives CDR1 GTSNPN, CDR2 SVGIG (reference sequence). Here the CDR3 DNA reads TGTGCCTGGACCCCCGGAGGGGCTAGTGAGCAGTTCTTC. It encodes CAWTPGGASEQFF.

The gene calls are TRBV5-1 and TRBJ2-5, with 7 bases fitting TRBD1. The CDR3 has 15 residues. V shed 3 bases, J shed 2 bases, and the junction held 7 bases outside the gene matches. The germline V gene has CDR1 SGHRS and CDR2 YFSETQ. As DNA, the CDR3 is TGCGCCAGCAGCTGGGGATCGGGACAGCAAGAGACCCAGTACTTC. It yields the protein CASSWGSGQQETQYF.

This clonotype has ten or more counts. CDR3 region: CASSTPDLYGYTF. Written as DNA, the CDR3 is TGTGCCAGCAGCACTCCCGACCTCTATGGCTACACCTTC. The chain carries TRBV5-5 and TRBJ1-2; D is undetermined. CDR1 and CDR2 (germline): SGHKS, YYEKEE (reference sequence). The V and J ends lost 4 bases and 4 bases respectively, with 11 bases between them. The CDR3 spans 13 residues.

The V call is TRBV24-1, the J call TRBJ1-5; unclear D gene. CDR1 and CDR2 from the germline V gene are KGHDR and SFDVKD. Between the trimmed V and J ends, which lost 2 bases and 4 bases, there was a span of 17 bases. This CDR3 has 17 residues. The DNA of the CDR3 is TGTGCCACCAGTGATTCTTCACTAGTGTCTGTTAATCAGCCCCAGCATTTT. As protein: CATSDSSLVSVNQPQHF.

This clonotype was picked up many times. The V call is TRBV28, the J call TRBJ2-3, with unresolved D. V was cut by 6 bases and J by 2 bases, with 12 bases left in between. Germline CDR1 is MDHEN and CDR2 is SYDVKM. CDR3 size: 14 residues. CDR3 coding DNA: TGTGCCAGCAGGGGTCGGTCCTTCACAGATACGCAGTATTTT. Its translation: CASRGRSFTDTQYF.

This chain links TRBV9 with TRBJ2-2; 7 bases fit TRBD2. Looked up from germline, CDR1 is SGDLS and CDR2 is YYNGEE. V lost 2 bases to trimming and J lost 6 bases; unmatched junction nucleotides: 7. This CDR3 has 15 amino acids. The CDR3 DNA reads TGTGCCAGCAGCGTTGCTGGGGGGGACGCCGGGGAGCTGTTTTTT. This gives the protein CASSVAGGDAGELFF.

The chain combines TRBV27 with TRBJ2-7, with D perhaps matching TRBD2 (6 bases). CDR1 and CDR2 (germline): MNHEY, SMNVEV (reference sequence). Trimming left V 4 bases short and J 4 bases short, with 14 bases between. The CDR3 loop spans 14 amino acids. The CDR3 DNA is TGTGCCAGCAGTTACCGGGACGGGGGTTACGAGCAGTACTTC. This sequence encodes CASSYRDGGYEQYF.

This clonotype was seen at least ten times. The chain uses TRBV18 and TRBJ2-7; D gene ambiguous. CDR3 length: 11 amino acids. V was trimmed by 8 bases and J by 3 bases, leaving 8 bases between them. CDR1 and CDR2 from the germline V gene are KGHSH and LQKENI. The CDR3 bases are TGTGCCAGCAGCCCCGGCTACGAGCAGTACTTC. The encoded protein is CASSPGYEQYF.